The clone carrying this T cell receptor beta chain was counted only a few times. The sample originates from a study of blood T cell repertoires in COVID-19. In the study overall: The study drew acute and convalescent COVID-19 samples from the United States, Italy and Spain.

Authors' data handling: Cell counts per sample came from amplifying reference gene primers. The repertoire was sequenced with immunoSEQ multiplex PCR; TCRdb's copy has only in-frame clones and lacks some. The DNA gave D and trimming, while V, J and clone size come from that table. The table records 110,000 or so clones, roughly four fifths of them present only once. The clonotype comes from a human donor in a cohort sampled during active COVID-19. The sequenced sample was peripheral blood.

For the CDR3, the DNA is TGCGCCAGCAGCGTTGGACTAGCGAGGCAAGAGACCCAGTACTTC. It codes for CASSVGLARQETQYF. The chain recombines TRBV5-1 with TRBJ2-5, with 9 bases lining up with TRBD2. The V and J ends lost 4 bases and 2 bases, in that order; junction bases with no gene match: 6. Germline CDR1 is SGHRS and CDR2 is YFSETQ. This CDR3 has 15 amino acids.